This TCR beta chain was recovered during a study of cytomegalovirus exposure and HLA in healthy donors. In the PCR, 60 Vbeta and 13 Jbeta primers were used. Profiled with immunoSEQ multiplex PCR; TCRdb holds only in-frame clones, not every one. This specimen shows more than 40,000 clones; the ten leading clones hold 2.1%. The sample taken for sequencing was PBMCs. The TCR sequence derives from a woman between 40 and 55 years old in good health and CMV-seronegative.

The CDR3 protein is CASSLYGTEAFF. CDR3 nucleotides: TGTGCCAGCAGCTTATACGGCACTGAAGCTTTCTTT. The chain combines TRBV7-2 with TRBJ1-1; D ambiguous. Trimming cost V 2 bases and J 4 bases, with 5 bases left between them. The V gene's germline CDR1 is SGHTA and CDR2 FQGNSA. The CDR3 has 12 residues.